The 2 T cell receptor beta chains in this list originate from one sample, sequenced in a study of T cell changes during pregnancy in multiple sclerosis. Clones were sequenced by immunoSEQ multiplex PCR, and TCRdb holds only the in-frame ones, with some missing. The data show fewer than 30,000 clones, over 85% seen once. The sample here was CD8+ T cells from peripheral blood mononuclear cells, taken before pregnancy. These receptors were obtained from a female donor with multiple sclerosis, enrolled in a pregnancy study.

This chain uses TRBV7-3 with TRBJ1-1; D gene uncertain. Germline values: CDR1 SGHTA, CDR2 FQGTGA. The CDR3 extends over 15 amino acids. The V end was cut by 2 bases, the J end by 6 bases, with 16 bases between. CDR3 sequence (DNA): TGTGCCAGCAGCTTATATTTGGGTCAACAGTCTGAAGCTTTCTTT. Its protein is CASSLYLGQQSEAFF.

The chain employs TRBV9 and TRBJ2-7; possibly TRBD2 for D (6 bases). CDR1 SGDLS and CDR2 YYNGEE come from the germline V gene. The CDR3 is 16 residues long. The V and J ends lost 4 bases and 9 bases respectively, with 26 bases between them. CDR3: CASSHFGEGTEARQYF. The CDR3 DNA reads as TGTGCCAGCAGCCACTTTGGGGAAGGGACTGAAGCGCGGCAGTACTTC.